One and the same sample provided the 22 T cell receptor beta chains below, sequenced in a study of breast tumors, draining lymph nodes, adjacent tissues. The lymph nodes were axillary draining lymph nodes from breast cancer patients. MiXCR, applied by TCRdb to the multiplex PCR reads, yields one record per CDR3 protein. The repertoire has roughly 130,000 distinct CDR3 sequences, about 31% of them found once; the top ten carry around 2.3%. Input material: axillary lymph node tissue. These receptor sequences come from a female donor with breast cancer. Some clones in this sample may be carry-over from other donors' samples.

The V and J genes are TRBV7-9 and TRBJ2-7; 8 bases are a match to TRBD1. The CDR3 has 13 residues. Germline V gene lookup returns CDR1 SEHNR and CDR2 FQNEAQ (reference sequence). The V segment lost 2 bases and the J segment 3 bases; nucleotides outside the gene matches: 0. The CDR3 region has the DNA TGTGCCAGCAGCTTAACAGGGGGCTACGAGCAGTACGTC. Translating gives CASSLTGGYEQYV.

As regards this clonotype: A read error is likely, as this CDR3 ends without the conserved phenylalanine or tryptophan. No DNA is shown, since the ends of the CDR3 on it are uncertain; the CDR3 is the one TCRdb lists. The chain combines TRBV30 with TRBJ1-2. The CDR3 extends over 13 residues, inclusive of both ends. Per germline, CDR1 GTSNPN and CDR2 SVGIG (reference sequence). The CDR3 region is CAWSSNGAYGYAS.

This sequence joins TRBV9 and TRBJ2-2; 8 bases align to TRBD2. Germline V gives CDR1 SGDLS, CDR2 YYNGEE. The CDR3 runs 15 residues. The trim removed 9 bases at V and 1 base at J, leaving 8 bases unmatched. The CDR3 loop is CATWRSGRNTGELFF. CDR3 sequence (DNA): TGTGCCACCTGGCGGAGCGGGAGGAACACCGGGGAGCTGTTTTTT. The whole variable domain, filled in from reference TRBV9 and TRBJ2-2, reads DSGVTQTPKHLITATGQRVTLRCSPRSGDLSVYWYQQSLDQGLQFLIQYYNGEERAKGNILERFSAQQFPDLHSELNLSSLELGDSALYFCATWRSGRNTGELFFGEGSRLTVL.

This clonotype was detected many times. The V and J genes are TRBV7-2 and TRBJ2-7; D is unresolved. V lost 1 base and J 2 bases, leaving 9 bases between the germline ends. From germline, CDR1 is SGHTA and CDR2 FQGNSA. This CDR3 comprises 14 residues. The CDR3 nucleotides read TGTGCCAGCAGCTTAGGGTACCAGACCTACGAGCAGTACTTC. This codes for CASSLGYQTYEQYF.

The table lists this clonotype with many counts. The V gene is TRBV4-1, the J gene TRBJ2-7; D may be TRBD1 (6 bases). This CDR3 is built from 15 residues. The germline V gene has CDR1 MGHRA and CDR2 YSYEKL. V dropped 4 bases and J dropped 4 bases, with 17 bases sitting between them. CDR3 nucleotide sequence: TGCGCCAGCAGCCCAGCACGGACAGAACTATACGAGCAGTACTTC. This gives the protein CASSPARTELYEQYF.

This clonotype was recorded many times. The V gene is TRBV28, the J gene TRBJ2-7, with D maybe TRBD2 (6 bases). CDR1 and CDR2 from the germline V gene are MDHEN and SYDVKM. This CDR3 comprises 16 residues. Trimming took 6 bases from V and 1 from J, leaving 19 bases between them. The CDR3 DNA reads as TGTGCCAGCAGCTCGATGGACCCTCGGGGGTCCTACGAGCAGTACTTC. Its translation is CASSSMDPRGSYEQYF.

This clonotype was seen at least ten times. The rearrangement links TRBV19 to TRBJ2-3, with D unclear. Germline V gene data show CDR1 as LNHDA and CDR2 as SQIVND (reference sequence). The CDR3 extends over 13 amino acids. Trimming took off 2 bases at V and 6 bases at J, with 9 bases between the two ends. As DNA, the CDR3 is TGTGCCAGTAGTATAAATGTAGTGGATACGCAGTATTTT. Amino acid sequence: CASSINVVDTQYF.

V is TRBV19 and J is TRBJ1-1; tentatively, D is TRBD1 (5 bases). The CDR3 is made up of 14 amino acids. Germline CDR1 reads LNHDA; CDR2 reads SQIVND (reference sequence). V shed 8 bases and J shed 0 bases, with 13 bases lying between them. CDR3 sequence: CASGGRQLNTEAFF. In nucleotides, the CDR3 is TGTGCCAGTGGCGGTAGACAGCTGAACACTGAAGCTTTCTTT.

The V gene is TRBV5-6, the J gene TRBJ1-5; 9 bases line up with TRBD1. Germline V gene data show CDR1 as SGHDT and CDR2 as YYEEEE. The CDR3 totals 15 residues. Trimming removed 4 bases from V and 4 bases from J; junction bases left unmatched: 6. The CDR3 reads CASSRGTGFNQPQHF. The CDR3 DNA reads as TGTGCCAGCAGCCGAGGGACAGGGTTTAATCAGCCCCAGCATTTT.

The rearrangement joins TRBV5-6 to TRBJ2-1, with D uncertain. The V end was cut by 2 bases, the J end by 0 bases, with 9 bases between. There are 15 residues in the CDR3. Germline CDR1 reads SGHDT; CDR2 reads YYEEEE. This CDR3 reads CASSFDRSSYNEQFF. Here the CDR3 DNA reads TGTGCCAGCAGCTTCGACCGTTCCTCCTACAATGAGCAGTTCTTC.

This clonotype was observed at least ten times. The CDR3 reads CATSDSAGVGQTQYF. The CDR3 DNA reads TGTGCCACCAGTGATTCAGCAGGGGTAGGGCAGACCCAGTACTTC. The chain uses TRBV24-1 and TRBJ2-5; the D gene is possibly TRBD1 (6 bases). CDR1 and CDR2 (germline): KGHDR, SFDVKD. The CDR3 is 15 residues long. V was pared by 2 bases and J by 6 bases, with 15 bases between.

The chain combines TRBV29-1 with TRBJ2-7; 9 bases fit TRBD2. This CDR3 contains 16 residues. CDR1 and CDR2 from the germline V gene are SQVTM and ANQGSEA. The J segment lost 1 base and the V segment lost 7 bases, leaving 14 bases of the junction unmatched. CDR3: CSAAVVAGDGSYEQYF. CDR3 coding DNA: TGCAGCGCCGCGGTGGTAGCGGGAGACGGATCCTACGAGCAGTACTTC.

The gene calls are TRBV18 and TRBJ1-3; D is possibly TRBD1 (6 bases). Between the trimmed V and J ends, which lost 6 bases and 0 bases, there was a span of 24 bases. From germline, CDR1 is KGHSH and CDR2 LQKENI. The CDR3 is 19 residues long. CDR3: CASSRLTFNTGNSGNTIYF. As DNA, the CDR3 is TGTGCCAGCTCGCGCCTCACATTCAACACAGGGAACTCTGGAAACACCATATATTTT.

V and J are TRBV6-6 and TRBJ1-2, with unresolved D. CDR1 and CDR2 from the germline V gene are MNHNY and SVGAGI (reference sequence). V was pared by 0 bases and J by 5 bases, with 13 bases between. The CDR3 is 15 amino acids. DNA for the CDR3: TGTGCCAGCAGTTACTCGATCAGCGGTCAATATGGCTACACCTTC. It yields the protein CASSYSISGQYGYTF.

This clonotype was counted at least ten times. The chain uses TRBV3-1 and TRBJ2-5, with D possibly TRBD1 on 5 matching bases. CDR3 length: 17 residues. CDR1 LGHDT and CDR2 YNNKEL come from the germline V gene (reference sequence). The germline V and J ends were trimmed by 0 bases and 4 bases, with 18 bases remaining between them. CDR3 nucleotide sequence: TGTGCCAGCAGCCAAGATCGCAGCTCAGGGTCCGGAGAGACCCAGTACTTC. Its protein product is CASSQDRSSGSGETQYF.

This clonotype was counted ten times or more. The CDR3 nucleotides are TGTGCCAGCAGCCCTCCAAGGAACAATGAGCAGTTCTTC. This gives the protein CASSPPRNNEQFF. The chain employs TRBV7-9 and TRBJ2-1; D ambiguous. This CDR3 spans 13 amino acids. V lost 5 bases and J lost 5, with 10 bases in between. Looked up from germline, CDR1 is SEHNR and CDR2 is FQNEAQ (reference sequence). The full variable domain, completed using reference TRBV7-9 and TRBJ2-1, is DTGVSQNPRHKITKRGQNVTFRCDPISEHNRLYWYRQTLGQGPEFLTYFQNEAQLEKSRLLSDRFSAERPKGSFSTLEIQRTEQGDSAMYLCASSPPRNNEQFFGPGTRLTVL.

This clonotype was counted many times. CDR3 in amino acids: CASRDSGYGYTF. The CDR3 region has the DNA TGTGCCAGCCGGGACAGCGGCTATGGCTACACCTTC. This sequence joins TRBV6-6 and TRBJ1-2; TRBD1 matches 7 bases. Germline-derived CDR1 and CDR2 are MNHNY and SVGAGI (reference sequence). Trimming at V came to 8 bases and at J to 4 bases, leaving 4 bases not matched to a gene. CDR3 length equals 12 residues.

This clonotype was recorded many times. CDR3 in amino acids: CSAIETGRPSPLHF. As DNA, the CDR3 is TGCAGTGCTATCGAGACAGGGAGACCTTCACCCCTCCACTTT. The chain couples TRBV20-1 to TRBJ1-6; 7 nucleotides match TRBD1. The J segment lost 9 bases and the V segment lost 4 bases, leaving 9 bases of the junction unmatched. The CDR3 has 14 amino acids. Germline V gene lookup returns CDR1 DFQATT and CDR2 SNEGSKA (reference sequence).

This CDR3 is CASSPEGWGRYGYTF. The CDR3 DNA reads as TGTGCCAGTAGTCCTGAGGGTTGGGGAAGGTATGGCTACACCTTC. The chain recombines TRBV19 with TRBJ1-2; D is undetermined. In germline, CDR1 is LNHDA, CDR2 SQIVND (reference sequence). Trimming shortened V by 5 bases and J by 5 bases, and 18 bases separated the two germline ends. This CDR3 has 15 residues.

Remarks on this clonotype: An end of the junction differs from the germline gene, which may be a read error. This chain links TRBV7-9 with TRBJ2-2, with a tentative D call TRBD1 (5 bases). The CDR3 extends over 15 amino acids. Germline CDR1 SEHNR, CDR2 FQNEAQ (reference sequence). CDR3 protein: CASSLGAVNIGELFF. CDR3 nucleotides: TGTGCCAGCAGCCTAGGGGCAGTTAACATCGGGGAGCTGTTTTTT. The full variable domain, in which reference TRBV7-9 and TRBJ2-2 provide the parts outside the CDR3, is DTGVSQNPRHKITKRGQNVTFRCDPISEHNRLYWYRQTLGQGPEFLTYFQNEAQLEKSRLLSDRFSAERPKGSFSTLEIQRTEQGDSAMYLCASSLGAVNIGELFFGEGSRLTVL.

This clonotype was seen ten or more times. Germline is not matched at one junction end, which may reflect a read error. The gene calls are TRBV20-1 and TRBJ1-2, with TRBD1 matching over 7 bases. This CDR3 has 13 amino acids. Per germline, CDR1 DFQATT and CDR2 SNEGSKA (reference sequence). The CDR3, as DNA: TGCAGTGCCAGAGACAGGGAGGGCAAGGGCTACACCTTC. It encodes CSARDREGKGYTF.

Remarks on this clonotype: One end of the junction is discordant with germline, which a read error may explain. The chain employs TRBV10-3 and TRBJ1-6; D gene uncertain. The CDR3 runs 11 residues. Germline V gene lookup returns CDR1 ENHRY and CDR2 SYGVKD. The CDR3: CGKAGESPLRF. The DNA of the CDR3 is TGCGGAAAGGCAGGAGAATCACCCCTCCGCTTT.